These T cell receptor beta chains were read from a single sample in a study of CD8 T cell repertoires and HIV-1 epitope variants. These receptors have no known antigen. TCRdb's table, derived via immunoSEQ multiplex PCR, lists solely in-frame clones and lacks some. The data show fewer than 6,500 clones, roughly 70% seen once. Sequences were obtained from cultured CD8+ T cells derived from PBMCs. The origin of the receptors is a male donor with HIV. Both conserved end residues are part of each CDR3. D genes are given only for firm matches. Not all rows give a size; the values are once, few, many and, for expanded clones, a class.

abundance | j_gene | v_gene | d_gene | CDR3nt | CDR3aa
- | TRBJ1-6 | TRBV6-1 | - | TGTGCCAGCAGGTTATATAATTCACCCCTCCACTTT | CASRLYNSPLHF
- | TRBJ1-4 | TRBV7-8 | TRBD1 | TGTGCCAGCAGCTTAAGGGACAGGGTAACGGCAACTAATGAAAAACTGTTTTTT | CASSLRDRVTATNEKLFF
few | TRBJ2-2 | TRBV6-4 | - | TGTGCCAGCAGTGCAGGGGACACCGGGGAGCTGTTTTTT | CASSAGDTGELFF
once | TRBJ1-2 | TRBV13 | - | TGTGCCAGCAGCTTATCCGAGGTTGGTGGGGGCTACACCTTC | CASSLSEVGGGYTF
- | TRBJ2-4 | TRBV7-8 | - | TGTGCCTTGGGGGAGGACCAAAACATTCAGTACTTC | CALGEDQNIQYF
few | TRBJ2-7 | TRBV9 | - | TGTGCCAGCGGGGGAGGCTACGAGCAGTACTTC | CASGGGYEQYF
- | TRBJ1-5 | TRBV27 | - | TGTGCCAGCAGTTTAGGAGGGTTCAGCAATCAGCCCCAGCATTTT | CASSLGGFSNQPQHF
once | TRBJ1-2 | TRBV19 | - | TGTGCCAGTAGCCCCAGGGCATACAACTATGGCTACACCTTC | CASSPRAYNYGYTF
- | TRBJ2-2 | TRBV7-6 | - | TGTGCCAGCAGCCATTATGCGCAGGGGGAGGGCAAGACCGGGGAGCTGTTTTTT | CASSHYAQGEGKTGELFF
few | TRBJ2-7 | TRBV4-2 | - | TGTGCCAGCAGCCTGGGTGGGCAGAGCTCCTACGAGCAGTACTTC | CASSLGGQSSYEQYF
few | TRBJ1-1 | TRBV28 | - | TGTGCCAGCAGTCCCGAGGGGGGGAACGCTGAAGCTTTCTTT | CASSPEGGNAEAFF
- | TRBJ2-1 | TRBV28 | - | TGTGCCAGCAGTGGGGACCGACTCAATGAGCAGTTCTTC | CASSGDRLNEQFF
few | TRBJ2-2 | TRBV7-2 | - | TGTGCCAGCAGCCCCGGGGTGAACACCGGGGAGCTGTTTTTT | CASSPGVNTGELFF
- | TRBJ1-2 | TRBV7-3 | - | TGTGCCAGCAGCTTAATTGGGGCTGACTATGGCTACACCTTC | CASSLIGADYGYTF
- | TRBJ1-1 | TRBV18 | TRBD1 | TGTGCCAGCTCACCCGTAGGACAGGGATTGGACACTGAAGCTTTCTTT | CASSPVGQGLDTEAFF
once | TRBJ1-1 | TRBV5-6 | TRBD1 | TGTGCCAGCAGCTTCGGGACAGGGAACACTGAAGCTTTCTTT | CASSFGTGNTEAFF
medium-sized | TRBJ2-7 | TRBV6-5 | - | TGTGCCAGCAGTCCCCCCGAGAAGGCCTCCTACGAGCAGTACTTC | CASSPPEKASYEQYF
- | TRBJ1-6 | TRBV4-3 | TRBD1 | TGCGCCAGCAGCCAACTAGGACAGGGGAATTCACCCCTCCACTTT | CASSQLGQGNSPLHF
- | TRBJ1-5 | TRBV2 | TRBD1 | TGTGCCAGCAGTAACGGCGACAGGGGGGGACCTCAGCCCCAGCATTTT | CASSNGDRGGPQPQHF
- | TRBJ1-5 | TRBV6-5 | - | TGTGCCAGCAGCCCCAATCAAGGTACCCCCCAGCATTTT | CASSPNQGTPQHF
- | TRBJ1-2 | TRBV5-6 | - | TGTGCCAGCAGCTCCCCGCAGGGTTGGGATGGCTACACCTTC | CASSSPQGWDGYTF
- | TRBJ1-2 | TRBV30 | TRBD1 | TGTGCCTGGAGCCTATCCCCACAGGGGGCGAATGGCTACACCTTC | CAWSLSPQGANGYTF
- | TRBJ1-1 | TRBV10-3 | - | TGTGCCATCAGTGAAGGGGACACTGAAGCTTTCTTT | CAISEGDTEAFF
- | TRBJ2-7 | TRBV5-5 | - | TGTGCCAGCACCCTGGGGGGCGGGAGCGACGAGCAGTACTTC | CASTLGGGSDEQYF
- | TRBJ1-1 | TRBV6-1 | TRBD1 | TGTGCCGGCGGGACAGGGACGAACACTGAAGCTTTCTTT | CAGGTGTNTEAFF
- | TRBJ1-1 | TRBV19 | - | TGTGCCAGTGGCGACGGGTACGGCACTGAAGCTTTCTTT | CASGDGYGTEAFF